This T cell receptor (beta chain) is drawn from a study of graft-versus-host responses after intestinal transplantation. Across the whole study: Multivisceral, liver-intestinal, or isolated intestinal grafts were transplanted into recipients. Each patient got anti-thymocyte globulin induction, then tacrolimus and steroids for approximately 3 years. Points from the study as a whole: Among circulating GvH clones, peak levels were associated with early post-transplant declines in HvG clones. Allografts from individuals with graft-donor T cell macrochimerism displayed high graft-versus-host to host-versus-graft clonal ratios.

The table lists this clone with a few counts. Its antigen is still unknown. Its ends do not fully match the called genes, so a read error is possible. The CDR3 is made up of 12 amino acids. Per the germline V gene, CDR1 is GTSNPN and CDR2 is SVGIG (reference sequence). Sequencing was performed with immunoSEQ multiplex PCR; in TCRdb, only in-frame clones are kept and a portion is missing. The sample contains around 88,000 clones, 75% to 95% of which appear only once. The TCR comes from a human donor who was the organ donor for an intestinal transplant. V and J are TRBV30 and TRBJ2-7; D possibly corresponds to TRBD1 (6 bases). Sequencing used unstimulated CD8+ T cells sorted from spleen or lymph node cells, obtained before transplant. In DNA, the CDR3 is TGTGCCTGGAGTGTAGCGACAGGTCGACAGAACTTC. It specifies CAWSVATGRQNF.